The present entry profiles one TCR beta chain with its context. In the authors' methods: Amplification of reference gene primers was used by the study to estimate nucleated cell counts. Assay: immunoSEQ multiplex PCR; the TCRdb copy retains only in-frame clones and omits some. The V and J calls and clone size are taken from that table; D and trimming were inferred from the DNA. The sample yields hundreds of thousands of clones, approximately 86% seen once. Seattle enrolled patients during active infection and tracked them longitudinally. This entry belongs to a study of blood T cell repertoires in COVID-19. Study overall: In each case, the material was cDNA or gDNA derived from T cells, B-cell-depleted T cells, or PBMCs.

V was clipped by 0 bases and J by 6 bases, with 9 bases between them. This CDR3 spans 13 amino acids. In germline, CDR1 is SGHRS, CDR2 YFSETQ. This chain connects TRBV5-1 to TRBJ1-2, with D hard to call. The sample was peripheral blood. The sequence was collected from a woman in her 70s with COVID-19, enrolled during active disease. CDR3 sequence (DNA): TGCGCCAGCAGCTTGGTACTTTCGGATGGCTACACCTTC. Translating gives CASSLVLSDGYTF.